The source of this T cell receptor beta chain is a study of graft-versus-host responses after intestinal transplantation. Study results and caveats: High graft-versus-host to host-versus-graft T cell clonal ratios marked allografts of patients with graft-donor macrochimerism.

Repertoires were generated with immunoSEQ multiplex PCR, while TCRdb's copy carries only in-frame clones and drops some. The table has under 15,000 clones, over 35% seen once. Irradiated, violet-dye-labeled stimulators (approximately 200,000) were plated alongside approximately 200,000 CFSE-labeled responders. The length of the CDR3 is 11 residues. Trimming at V came to 6 bases and at J to 6 bases, leaving 2 bases not matched to a gene. Germline CDR1 SNHLY, CDR2 FYNNEI. This TCR was sampled from a human patient who received an intestinal transplant. The input for sequencing was alloreactive CD8+ T cells from a mixed lymphocyte reaction culture, taken before intestinal transplant. Sample subset: CFSE-low proliferating T cells sorted from approximately six-day pre-transplant mixed lymphocyte reaction (GvH or HvG direction). The V call is TRBV2, the J call TRBJ2-7; 7 positions agree with TRBD1. Here the CDR3 DNA reads TGTGCCAGCAGGACAGGGTTCGAGCAGTACTTC. It yields the protein CASRTGFEQYF.